These 2 T cell receptor beta chains originate from one sample sequenced in a study of molecular identifiers for immune sequencing clone quantification. From the PCR reads, TCRdb called clonotypes with MiXCR, one entry per CDR3 protein. Of under 350,000 distinct CDR3 sequences in the sample, roughly a quarter are singletons; the top ten hold about 0.7%. Sequencing was done on a sample of naive CD8+ T cells from blood, with Jurkat cell RNA spiked in. Described subset: FACS-sorted CD8+CD4-CCR7+CD45RA+ naive T cells. The receptors shown here come from a human donor in good health. Some libraries in this study had Jurkat cell RNA spiked in.

In its sample, this clonotype was seen many times. This chain uses TRBV9 with TRBJ1-1; D unclear. The CDR3 loop spans 15 amino acids. Deletions cut 0 bases from V and 4 bases from J, with 13 bases between. Germline V gives CDR1 SGDLS, CDR2 YYNGEE. This CDR3 is CASSVVEGISTEAFF. In nucleotides, the CDR3 is TGTGCCAGCAGCGTAGTGGAAGGGATTAGCACTGAAGCTTTCTTT.

The chain recombines TRBV20-1 with TRBJ2-5; 13 bases are a match to TRBD2. The CDR3 sequence is 15 residues long. Germline lookup yields CDR1 DFQATT and CDR2 SNEGSKA (reference sequence). Unmatched junction bases numbered 9, after V lost 3 bases and J lost 8 bases. The DNA of the CDR3 is TGCAGTGCTAGTCCGGGACTAGCGGGATCTAGAACCCAGTACTTC. Translating it yields CSASPGLAGSRTQYF.